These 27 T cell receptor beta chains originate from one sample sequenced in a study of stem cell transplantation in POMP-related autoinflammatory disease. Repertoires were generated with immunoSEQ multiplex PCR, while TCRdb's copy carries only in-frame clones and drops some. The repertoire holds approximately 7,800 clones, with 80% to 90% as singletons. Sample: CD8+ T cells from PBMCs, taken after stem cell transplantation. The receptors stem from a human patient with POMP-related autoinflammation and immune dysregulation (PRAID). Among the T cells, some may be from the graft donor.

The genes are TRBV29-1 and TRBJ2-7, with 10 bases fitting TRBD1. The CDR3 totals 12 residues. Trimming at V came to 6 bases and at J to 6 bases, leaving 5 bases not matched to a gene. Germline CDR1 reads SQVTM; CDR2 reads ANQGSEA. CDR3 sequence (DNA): TGCAGCGTCCCGACAGGGGGCTCCGAGCAGTACTTC. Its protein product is CSVPTGGSEQYF.

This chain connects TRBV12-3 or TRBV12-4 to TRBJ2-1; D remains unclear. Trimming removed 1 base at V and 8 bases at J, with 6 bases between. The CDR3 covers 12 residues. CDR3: CASSLGWDEQFF. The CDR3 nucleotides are TGTGCCAGCAGTTTAGGTTGGGATGAGCAGTTCTTC.

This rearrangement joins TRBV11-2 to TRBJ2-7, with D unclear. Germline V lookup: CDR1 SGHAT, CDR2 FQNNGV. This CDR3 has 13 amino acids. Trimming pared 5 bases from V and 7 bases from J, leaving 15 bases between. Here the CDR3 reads CASSPSPTGEQYV. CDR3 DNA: TGTGCCAGCAGCCCCTCCCCGACTGGGGAGCAGTACGTC.

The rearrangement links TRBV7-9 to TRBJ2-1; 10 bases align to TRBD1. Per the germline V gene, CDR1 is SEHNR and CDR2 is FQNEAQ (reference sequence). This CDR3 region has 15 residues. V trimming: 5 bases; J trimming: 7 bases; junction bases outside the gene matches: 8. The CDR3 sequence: CASSPGTGALNEQFF. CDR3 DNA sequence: TGTGCCAGCAGCCCCGGGACAGGGGCGTTAAATGAGCAGTTCTTC.

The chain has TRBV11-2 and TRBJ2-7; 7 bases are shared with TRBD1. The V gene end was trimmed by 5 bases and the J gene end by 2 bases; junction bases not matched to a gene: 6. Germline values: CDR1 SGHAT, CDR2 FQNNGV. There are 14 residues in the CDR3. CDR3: CASSPGTETYEQYF. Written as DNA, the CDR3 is TGTGCCAGCAGCCCCGGGACAGAGACCTACGAGCAGTACTTC.

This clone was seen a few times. CDR3 nucleotides: TGTGCCAGCAGCTTAGGGGGCCCAGAAGCTTTCTTT. Amino acid sequence: CASSLGGPEAFF. V and J are TRBV7-9 and TRBJ1-1; tentatively, D is TRBD1 (5 bases). V was clipped by 1 base and J by 8 bases, with 8 bases between them. The CDR3 has 12 amino acids. Per the germline V gene, CDR1 is SEHNR and CDR2 is FQNEAQ (reference sequence).

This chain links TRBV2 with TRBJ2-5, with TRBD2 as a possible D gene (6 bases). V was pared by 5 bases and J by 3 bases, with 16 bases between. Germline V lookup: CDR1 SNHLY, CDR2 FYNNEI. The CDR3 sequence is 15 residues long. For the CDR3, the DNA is TGTGCCAGCAGTCAGGTCTCGGGGGTGAAAGAGACCCAGTACTTC. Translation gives CASSQVSGVKETQYF.

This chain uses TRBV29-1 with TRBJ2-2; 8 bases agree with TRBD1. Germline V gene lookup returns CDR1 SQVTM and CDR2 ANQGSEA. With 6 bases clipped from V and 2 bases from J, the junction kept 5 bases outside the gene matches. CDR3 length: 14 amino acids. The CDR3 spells CSVTGDSNTGELFF. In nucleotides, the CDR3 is TGCAGCGTGACAGGGGACTCAAACACCGGGGAGCTGTTTTTT.

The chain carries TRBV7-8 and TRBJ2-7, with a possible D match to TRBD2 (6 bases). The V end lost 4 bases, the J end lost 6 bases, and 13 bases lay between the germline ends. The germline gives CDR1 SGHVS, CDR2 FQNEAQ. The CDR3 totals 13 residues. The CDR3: CASSSLVGGEQYV. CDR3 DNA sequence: TGTGCCAGCAGCTCCCTCGTGGGGGGCGAGCAGTACGTC.

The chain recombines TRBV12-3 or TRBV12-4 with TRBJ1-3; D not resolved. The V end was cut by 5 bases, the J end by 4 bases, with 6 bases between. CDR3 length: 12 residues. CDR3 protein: CASSPPGNTIYF. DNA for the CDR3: TGTGCCAGCAGTCCTCCAGGAAACACCATATATTTT.

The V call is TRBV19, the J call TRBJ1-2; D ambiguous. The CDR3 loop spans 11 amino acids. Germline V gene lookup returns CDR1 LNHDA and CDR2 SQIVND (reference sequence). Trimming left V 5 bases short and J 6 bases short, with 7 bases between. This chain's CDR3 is CASSLGDGYTF. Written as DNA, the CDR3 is TGTGCCAGTAGTCTGGGTGATGGCTACACCTTC.

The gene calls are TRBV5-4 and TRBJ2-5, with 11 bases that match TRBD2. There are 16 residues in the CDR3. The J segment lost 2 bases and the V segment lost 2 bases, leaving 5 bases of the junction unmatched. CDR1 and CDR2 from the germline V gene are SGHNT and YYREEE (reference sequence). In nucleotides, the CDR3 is TGTGCCAGCAGCTTCTTGGGACTAGCGGTTCAAGAGACCCAGTACTTC. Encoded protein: CASSFLGLAVQETQYF.

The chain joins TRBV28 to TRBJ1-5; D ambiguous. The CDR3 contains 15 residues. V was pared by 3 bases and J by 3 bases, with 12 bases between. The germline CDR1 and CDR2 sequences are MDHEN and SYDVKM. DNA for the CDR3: TGTGCCAGCAGTTTGGGTTTGGGAGCCAATCAGCCCCAGCATTTT. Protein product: CASSLGLGANQPQHF. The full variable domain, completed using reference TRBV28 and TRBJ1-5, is DVKVTQSSRYLVKRTGEKVFLECVQDMDHENMFWYRQDPGLGLRLIYFSYDVKMKEKGDIPEGYSVSREKKERFSLILESASTNQTSMYLCASSLGLGANQPQHFGDGTRLSIL.

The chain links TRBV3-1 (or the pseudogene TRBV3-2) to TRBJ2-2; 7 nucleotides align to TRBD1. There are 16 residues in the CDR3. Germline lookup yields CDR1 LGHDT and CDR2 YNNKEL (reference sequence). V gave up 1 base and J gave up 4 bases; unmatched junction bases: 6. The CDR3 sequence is CASSQVRDRGTGELFF. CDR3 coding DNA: TGTGCCAGCAGCCAAGTTCGGGACAGAGGCACCGGGGAGCTGTTTTTT.

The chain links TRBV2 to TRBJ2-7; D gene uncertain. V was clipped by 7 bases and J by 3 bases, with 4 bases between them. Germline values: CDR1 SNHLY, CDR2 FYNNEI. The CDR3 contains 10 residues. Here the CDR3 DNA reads TGTGCCAGCAAGGGCTACGAGCAGTACTTC. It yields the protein CASKGYEQYF.

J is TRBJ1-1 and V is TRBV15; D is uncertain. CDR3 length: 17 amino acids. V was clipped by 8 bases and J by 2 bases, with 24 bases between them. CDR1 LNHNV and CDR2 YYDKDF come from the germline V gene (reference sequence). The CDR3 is CATSSPNDPSRNTEAFF. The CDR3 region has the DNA TGTGCCACCTCGTCTCCGAATGACCCGAGTCGAAACACTGAAGCTTTCTTT.

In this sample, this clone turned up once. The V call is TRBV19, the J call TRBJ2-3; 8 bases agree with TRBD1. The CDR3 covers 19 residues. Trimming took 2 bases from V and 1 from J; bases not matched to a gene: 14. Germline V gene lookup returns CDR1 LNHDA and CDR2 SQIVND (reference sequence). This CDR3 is CASSINAFRTGPGTDTQYF. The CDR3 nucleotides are TGTGCCAGTAGTATAAACGCCTTTAGGACAGGGCCCGGCACAGATACGCAGTATTTT.

This CDR3 reads CASSPWTSEAKNIQYF. The CDR3 coding sequence is TGTGCCAGCTCACCCTGGACTAGTGAAGCCAAAAACATTCAGTACTTC. The chain links TRBV18 to TRBJ2-4; TRBD2 matches at 7 bases. The CDR3 length is 16 residues. The germline CDR1 and CDR2 sequences are KGHSH and LQKENI. V trimming: 3 bases; J trimming: 0 bases; junction bases outside the gene matches: 5.

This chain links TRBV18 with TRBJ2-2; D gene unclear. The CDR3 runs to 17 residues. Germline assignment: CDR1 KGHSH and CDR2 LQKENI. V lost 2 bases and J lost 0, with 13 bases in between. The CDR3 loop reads CASSPYTPESNTGELFF. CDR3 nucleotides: TGTGCCAGCTCACCATATACCCCGGAGTCGAACACCGGGGAGCTGTTTTTT.

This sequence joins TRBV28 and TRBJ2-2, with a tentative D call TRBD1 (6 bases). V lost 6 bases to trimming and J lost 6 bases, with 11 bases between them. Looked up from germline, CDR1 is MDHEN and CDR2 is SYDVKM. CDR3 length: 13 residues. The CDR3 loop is CASSIRQAGELFF. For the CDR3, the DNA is TGTGCCAGCAGCATTAGACAGGCCGGGGAGCTGTTTTTT.

The CDR3 here is CAISEKLAGTHNEQFF. CDR3 nucleotides: TGTGCCATCAGTGAGAAACTAGCGGGGACGCACAATGAGCAGTTCTTC. The chain links TRBV10-3 to TRBJ2-1; TRBD2 aligns across 10 bases. The CDR3 extends over 16 amino acids. The trim removed 2 bases at V and 5 bases at J, leaving 6 bases unmatched. The V gene's germline CDR1 is ENHRY and CDR2 SYGVKD.

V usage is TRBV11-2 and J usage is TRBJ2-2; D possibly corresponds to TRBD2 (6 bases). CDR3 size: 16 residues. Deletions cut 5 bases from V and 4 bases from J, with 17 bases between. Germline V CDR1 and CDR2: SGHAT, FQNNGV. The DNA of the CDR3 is TGTGCCAGCAGCCCGGGGGAATTTGTCGGCACCGGGGAGCTGTTTTTT. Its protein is CASSPGEFVGTGELFF.

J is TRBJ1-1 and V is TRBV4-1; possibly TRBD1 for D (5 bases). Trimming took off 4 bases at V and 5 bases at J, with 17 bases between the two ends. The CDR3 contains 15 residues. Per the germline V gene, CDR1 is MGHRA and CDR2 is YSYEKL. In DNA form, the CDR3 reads TGCGCCAGCAGCCCCTCTCACGGGACGATGACTGAAGCTTTCTTT. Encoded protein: CASSPSHGTMTEAFF.

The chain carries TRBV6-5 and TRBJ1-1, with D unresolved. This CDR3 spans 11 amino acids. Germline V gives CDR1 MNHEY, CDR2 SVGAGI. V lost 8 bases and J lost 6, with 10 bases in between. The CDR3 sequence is CASFGGSEAFF. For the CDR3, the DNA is TGTGCCAGCTTTGGAGGATCTGAAGCTTTCTTT.

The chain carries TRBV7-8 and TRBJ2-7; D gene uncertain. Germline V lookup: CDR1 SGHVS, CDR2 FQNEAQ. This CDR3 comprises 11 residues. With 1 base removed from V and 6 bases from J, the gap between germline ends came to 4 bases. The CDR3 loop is CASSLVGEQYF. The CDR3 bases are TGTGCCAGCAGCTTAGTGGGCGAGCAGTACTTC.

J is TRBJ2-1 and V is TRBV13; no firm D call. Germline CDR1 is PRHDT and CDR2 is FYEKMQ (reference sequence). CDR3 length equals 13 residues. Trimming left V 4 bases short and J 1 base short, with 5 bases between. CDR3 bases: TGTGCCAGCAGCTACTATTCCTACAATGAGCAGTTCTTC. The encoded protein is CASSYYSYNEQFF.

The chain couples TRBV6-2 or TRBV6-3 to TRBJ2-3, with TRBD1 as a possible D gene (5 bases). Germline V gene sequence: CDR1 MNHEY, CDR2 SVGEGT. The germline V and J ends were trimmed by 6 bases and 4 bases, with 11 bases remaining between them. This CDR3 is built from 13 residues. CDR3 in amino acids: CASSPTVPDTQYF. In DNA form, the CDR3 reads TGTGCCAGCAGCCCGACAGTACCAGATACGCAGTATTTT.